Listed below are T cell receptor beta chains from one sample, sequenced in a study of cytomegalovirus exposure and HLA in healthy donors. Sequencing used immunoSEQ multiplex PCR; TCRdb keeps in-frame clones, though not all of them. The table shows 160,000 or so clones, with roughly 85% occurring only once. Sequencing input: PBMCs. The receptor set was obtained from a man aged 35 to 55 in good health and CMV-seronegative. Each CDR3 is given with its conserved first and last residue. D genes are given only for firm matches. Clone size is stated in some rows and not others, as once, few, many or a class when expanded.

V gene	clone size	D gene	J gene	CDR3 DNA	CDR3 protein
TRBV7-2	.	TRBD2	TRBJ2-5	TGTGCCAGCAGCTTAGTCGGGCTAGCGGTGAGCGGGGAGACCCAGTACTTC	CASSLVGLAVSGETQYF
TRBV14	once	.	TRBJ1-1	TGTGCCAGCAGCCAAGGATCAGGGCAGGTCACTGAAGCTTTCTTT	CASSQGSGQVTEAFF
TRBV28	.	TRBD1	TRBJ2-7	TGTGCCAGCAGCTATACTCGGGACAGGCCGACCTACGAGCAGTACTTC	CASSYTRDRPTYEQYF
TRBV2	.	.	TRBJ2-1	TGTGCCAGCATCGGGATCGAAAATGAGCAGTTCTTC	CASIGIENEQFF
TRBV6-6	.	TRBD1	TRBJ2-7	TGTGCCAGCAGTTACAACGGACAGGACAACGAGCAGTACTTC	CASSYNGQDNEQYF
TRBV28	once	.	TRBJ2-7	TGTGCCAGCAGGAATTGGGGAGGTTCACCCTCCTACGAGCAGTACTTC	CASRNWGGSPSYEQYF
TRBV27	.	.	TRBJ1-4	TGTGCCAGCAGTTTTTCGGGAAAGAATGAAAAACTGTTTTTT	CASSFSGKNEKLFF
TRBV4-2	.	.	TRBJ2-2	TGTGCCAGCAGCCAAACCAGGGCTAACACCGGGGAGCTGTTTTTT	CASSQTRANTGELFF
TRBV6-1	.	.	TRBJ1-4	TGTGCCAGCAGCGGATGGGCGGGCGAAAAACTGTTTTTT	CASSGWAGEKLFF
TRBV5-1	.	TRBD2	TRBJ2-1	TGCGCCAGCAGCTTGAACCCTAGCGGGAGATATGAGCAGTTCTTC	CASSLNPSGRYEQFF
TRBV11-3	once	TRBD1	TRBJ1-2	TGTGCCAGCAGCTCACAGGGGAATGGCTACACCTTC	CASSSQGNGYTF
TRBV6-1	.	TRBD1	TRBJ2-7	TGTGCCAGCAGAGCTGAACTGACAGGGACCTACGAGCAGTACTTC	CASRAELTGTYEQYF
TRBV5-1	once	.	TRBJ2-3	TGCGCCAGCAGCTACAGGGGGGGGGACACAGATACGCAGTATTTT	CASSYRGGDTDTQYF
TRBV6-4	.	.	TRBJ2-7	TGTGCCAGCAGTCCCACTCCCGGCGGATTTTACGAGCAGTACTTC	CASSPTPGGFYEQYF
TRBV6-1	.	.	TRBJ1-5	TGTGCCAGCAGTGAGGGGACAACCAGCTTTGATAGCAATCAGCCCCAGCATTTT	CASSEGTTSFDSNQPQHF
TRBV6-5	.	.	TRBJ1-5	TGTGCCACCTCACCAAGCATAGGGGCGAATCAGCCCCAGCATTTT	CATSPSIGANQPQHF
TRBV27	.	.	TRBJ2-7	TGTGCCAGCAGTTATGGACTCGGGTCCTACGAGCAGTACTTC	CASSYGLGSYEQYF
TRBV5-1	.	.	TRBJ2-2	TGCGCCAGCAGCTTGTTAGCCGGGAAGAACACCGGGGAGCTGTTTTTT	CASSLLAGKNTGELFF
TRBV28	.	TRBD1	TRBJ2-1	TGTGCCAGCCGCCGTGCGCTACGACAGGGGGGGAATGAGCAGTTCTTC	CASRRALRQGGNEQFF
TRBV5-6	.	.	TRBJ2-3	TGTGCCAGCAGCTTGGGCGGATCAAACACAGATACGCAGTATTTT	CASSLGGSNTDTQYF
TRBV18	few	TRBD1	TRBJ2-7	TGTGCCAGCTCTCCTTATGGACAGGGGTCGCCCTACGAGCAGTACTTC	CASSPYGQGSPYEQYF
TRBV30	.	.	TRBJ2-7	TGTGCCTGGGCCGAGGTCGACTACGAGCAGTACTTC	CAWAEVDYEQYF
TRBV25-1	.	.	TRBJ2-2	TGTGCCAGCAGTGAAAGAAGTTCTACGAACACCGGGGAGCTGTTTTTT	CASSERSSTNTGELFF
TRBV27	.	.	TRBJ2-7	TGTGCCAGCAGTCCATCCACAGGGATTGAAGAGAAGCAGTACTTC	CASSPSTGIEEKQYF
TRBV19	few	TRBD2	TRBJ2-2	TGTGCCAGTAGAGCGGGGGTAAAGGTGACCGGGGAGCTGTTTTTT	CASRAGVKVTGELFF
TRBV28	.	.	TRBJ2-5	TGTGCCAGCAGTTTATCAGCAGGAAACCAAGAGACCCAGTACTTC	CASSLSAGNQETQYF
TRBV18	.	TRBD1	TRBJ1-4	TGTGCCAGCTCACTTGAGACAGGGAATGAAAAACTGTTTTTT	CASSLETGNEKLFF
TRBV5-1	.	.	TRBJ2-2	TGCGCCAGCAGTTCCGACAGGACCGGGGAGCTGTTTTTT	CASSSDRTGELFF
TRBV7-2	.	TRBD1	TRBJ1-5	TGTGCCAGCAGCTTGGCCCCATTCCGACAGGGCTTAAATCAGCCCCAGCATTTT	CASSLAPFRQGLNQPQHF
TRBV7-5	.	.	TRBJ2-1	TGTGCCAGAAGCTGGGGGCCCGTATACAATGAGCAGTTCTTC	CARSWGPVYNEQFF
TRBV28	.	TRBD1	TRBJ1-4	TGTGCCAGCAGTTCGGCCCTTGGGACAGCAACTAATGAAAAACTGTTTTTT	CASSSALGTATNEKLFF